The next 17 T cell receptor beta chains were all read from a single sample in a study of T cell responses to AZD1222 COVID-19 vaccine. Produced via immunoSEQ multiplex PCR; TCRdb's table is partial and in-frame only. The table shows fewer than 65,000 clones, with more than 70% occurring only once. The material was peripheral blood, obtained 28 days after the second AZD1222 dose. The receptor set was obtained from an adult who received the AZD1222 COVID-19 vaccine.

The chain couples TRBV5-5 to TRBJ2-7, with D uncertain. Trimming stripped 0 bases from V and 2 bases from J, with 15 bases between. The CDR3 is 16 residues long. Germline V gene lookup returns CDR1 SGHKS and CDR2 YYEKEE (reference sequence). The CDR3 region is CASSLVVSDPPYEQYF. CDR3 DNA: TGTGCCAGCAGCTTGGTTGTAAGCGATCCCCCCTACGAGCAGTACTTC.

V usage is TRBV7-8 and J usage is TRBJ2-1; possible D gene TRBD2, 5 bases. Germline V gene sequence: CDR1 SGHVS, CDR2 FQNEAQ. The CDR3 runs 15 residues. V was clipped by 2 bases and J by 7 bases, with 15 bases between them. In nucleotides, the CDR3 is TGTGCCAGCAGCTTATCCGAGGGCCATCTGAATGAGCAGTTCTTC. It yields the protein CASSLSEGHLNEQFF.

The chain combines TRBV5-1 with TRBJ1-6; weak D call: TRBD1 (5 bases). V lost 5 bases to trimming and J lost 0 bases, with 15 bases between them. From germline, CDR1 is SGHRS and CDR2 YFSETQ. The CDR3 extends over 17 amino acids. The CDR3 sequence is CASRTGTSSSYNSPLHF. The CDR3 coding sequence is TGCGCCAGCAGGACCGGGACCTCGAGCTCCTATAATTCACCCCTCCACTTT.

This clone has a handful of counts. This chain joins TRBV18 and TRBJ2-1, with 9 bases lining up with TRBD2. The CDR3 totals 15 residues. The V gene's germline CDR1 is KGHSH and CDR2 LQKENI. Losses at the gene ends were 1 base for V and 9 bases for J; bases not matched to a gene: 7. The CDR3 DNA sequence: TGTGCCAGCTCACCACGGCGGGAGGGCCTTAGTGAGCAGTTCTTC. It is translated as CASSPRREGLSEQFF.

The chain carries TRBV4-2 and TRBJ2-7; D may be TRBD2 (5 bases). Germline assignment: CDR1 LGHNA and CDR2 YNFKEQ. The germline V and J ends were trimmed by 3 bases and 7 bases, with 7 bases remaining between them. The CDR3 is made up of 11 amino acids. CDR3 amino acids: CASSHGLEQYF. DNA of the CDR3: TGTGCCAGCAGCCACGGACTTGAGCAGTACTTC.

The chain employs TRBV25-1 and TRBJ2-7; the match to TRBD1 covers 12 bases. CDR3 length equals 15 residues. V lost 5 bases and J lost 8; bases outside the gene matches: 10. Germline V gene lookup returns CDR1 MGHDK and CDR2 SYGVNS. The DNA of the CDR3 is TGTGCCAGCAGTCAGGGCGGGACAGGGGGCATCCAGCAGTACTTC. Protein sequence: CASSQGGTGGIQQYF.

This chain joins TRBV4-2 and TRBJ2-1; 11 bases line up with TRBD1. V lost 1 base, J lost 4 bases, and 3 bases stayed unmatched. The CDR3 contains 16 residues. Germline-derived CDR1 and CDR2 are LGHNA and YNFKEQ. CDR3 protein: CASSQAGTGGYNEQFF. Here the CDR3 DNA reads TGTGCCAGCAGCCAAGCTGGGACAGGGGGTTACAATGAGCAGTTCTTC.

CDR3 residues: CASSQVGVHEQFF. The CDR3 bases are TGTGCCAGCAGCCAAGTAGGAGTCCATGAGCAGTTCTTC. V is TRBV4-2 and J is TRBJ2-1; D call uncertain. The CDR3 loop spans 13 amino acids. The germline CDR1 and CDR2 sequences are LGHNA and YNFKEQ. V was trimmed by 1 base and J by 8 bases, leaving 9 bases between them.

The rearrangement joins TRBV12-2 to TRBJ2-7. TRBV12-2 is a known pseudogene. The CDR3 has 13 residues. CDR3 sequence reads: CAFSGTPPYEQYF. The DNA for the CDR3 is TGTGCATTCTCCGGGACCCCCCCCTACGAGCAGTACTTC.

CDR3 nucleotides: TGTGCCAGTAGTGCCCGACTAGCGGGGGGCACAGATACGCAGTATTTT. It yields the protein CASSARLAGGTDTQYF. The chain uses TRBV19 and TRBJ2-3; 12 bases are a match to TRBD2. Germline trimming cut 5 bases from V and 1 base from J; bases unmatched to any gene: 4. Germline V gives CDR1 LNHDA, CDR2 SQIVND (reference sequence). The CDR3 length is 16 residues.

The chain recombines TRBV20-1 with TRBJ2-1, with 13 nucleotides matching TRBD2. The CDR3 extends over 14 amino acids. The V gene end was trimmed by 3 bases and the J gene end by 14 bases; junction bases not matched to a gene: 10. Germline CDR1 reads DFQATT; CDR2 reads SNEGSKA (reference sequence). In DNA form, the CDR3 reads TGCAGTGCTAGTTCCAGGACTAGCGGGAGAAGGAAGTTCTTC. Its translation: CSASSRTSGRRKFF.

V and J are TRBV5-6 and TRBJ1-1; the D is unclear. The ends were cut back, 0 bases at V and 14 bases at J, with 11 bases in the middle. From germline, CDR1 is SGHDT and CDR2 YYEEEE. The CDR3 totals 11 residues. The CDR3 is CASSLADKVFF. Written as DNA, the CDR3 is TGTGCCAGCAGCTTGGCTGACAAAGTGTTCTTT.

V gene TRBV6-5 combines with J gene TRBJ1-2; no definite D call. This CDR3 region has 15 residues. Trimming left V 10 bases short and J 5 bases short, with 23 bases between. Per germline, CDR1 MNHEY and CDR2 SVGAGI. The CDR3, as DNA: TGTGCCACTCTTGGAGGGCGTGTAAGCAAATATGGCTACACCTTC. Translated: CATLGGRVSKYGYTF.

The chain carries TRBV6-5 and TRBJ2-2; 9 positions agree with TRBD1. The CDR3 has 15 amino acids. Trimming cost V 5 bases and J 2 bases; bases outside gene matches: 3. Germline lookup yields CDR1 MNHEY and CDR2 SVGAGI. The CDR3: CASSRTGVNTGELFF. In DNA, the CDR3 is TGTGCCAGCAGTAGGACAGGGGTTAACACCGGGGAGCTGTTTTTT.

A few counts support this clone. This chain uses TRBV3-1 (or the pseudogene TRBV3-2) with TRBJ2-7; D is ambiguous. The CDR3 is 15 residues long. V lost 0 bases and J lost 4, with 13 bases in between. Looked up from germline, CDR1 is LGHDT and CDR2 is YNNKEL (reference sequence). CDR3 in DNA: TGTGCCAGCAGCCAAGACTCTAGTATCCTATACGAGCAGTACTTC. Translated: CASSQDSSILYEQYF.

The rearrangement joins TRBV19 to TRBJ2-1, with a weak D call TRBD2 (6 bases). Trimming cost V 1 base and J 9 bases, with 16 bases left between them. Per the germline V gene, CDR1 is LNHDA and CDR2 is SQIVND (reference sequence). The CDR3 extends over 15 amino acids. The CDR3 DNA reads as TGTGCCAGTAGTATAGGGCTAGCGTTGGGAGGTGAGCAGTTCTTC. Its protein is CASSIGLALGGEQFF.

This clone occurred once. J is TRBJ2-7 and V is TRBV30; D gene unclear. V was trimmed by 0 bases and J by 3 bases, leaving 6 bases between them. Germline CDR1 reads GTSNPN; CDR2 reads SVGIG (reference sequence). CDR3 length equals 12 residues. Here the CDR3 reads CAWSVGSYEQYF. In nucleotides, the CDR3 is TGTGCCTGGAGTGTAGGTAGCTACGAGCAGTACTTC.